The 15 T cell receptor beta chains given below trace back to one sample, sequenced in a study of vaccination and CD4 T cells after COVID-19. The treatment denotes: roughly ten-day PBMC culture with coronavirus spike peptide pools or control peptides (ViraFEST assay). No antigen has been identified for these receptors. The study sequenced cultured CD4+ T cell DNA using the Oncomine TCR Beta short-read assay. TCRdb recomputed calls from the PCR reads with MiXCR, one row per CDR3 protein. The sample contains under 25,000 distinct CDR3 sequences, over 55% of which appear only once. Sequencing was performed on CD4+ T cells from blood, cultured in vitro. These receptors were taken from a human donor who had recovered from COVID-19.

The chain couples TRBV28 to TRBJ1-1; TRBD1 matches at 7 bases. The CDR3 has 15 residues. Losses at the gene ends were 6 bases for V and 0 bases for J; bases not matched to a gene: 7. Germline V CDR1 and CDR2: MDHEN, SYDVKM. The CDR3 sequence: CASSPGTAMNTEAFF. Written as DNA, the CDR3 is TGTGCCAGCAGCCCGGGGACAGCCATGAACACTGAAGCTTTCTTT.

The chain recombines TRBV28 with TRBJ2-6; the D is unclear. Germline CDR1 is MDHEN and CDR2 is SYDVKM. Deletions cut 5 bases from V and 0 bases from J, with 11 bases between. The CDR3 sequence is 16 residues long. The CDR3 spells CASSVGRLSGANVLTF. For the CDR3, the DNA is TGTGCCAGCAGTGTGGGCCGGCTCTCTGGGGCCAACGTCCTGACTTTC. Filled out from reference TRBV28 and TRBJ2-6, the complete variable domain reads DVKVTQSSRYLVKRTGEKVFLECVQDMDHENMFWYRQDPGLGLRLIYFSYDVKMKEKGDIPEGYSVSREKKERFSLILESASTNQTSMYLCASSVGRLSGANVLTFGAGSRLTVL.

The chain links TRBV27 to TRBJ1-6; the D gene is possibly TRBD1 (5 bases). V dropped 2 bases and J dropped 9 bases, with 20 bases sitting between them. Germline CDR1 reads MNHEY; CDR2 reads SMNVEV (reference sequence). The CDR3 runs 17 residues. CDR3 residues: CASSLMLVQGRVSPLHF. Here the CDR3 DNA reads TGTGCCAGCAGTTTAATGTTGGTTCAGGGACGGGTTTCACCCCTCCACTTT.

This rearrangement joins TRBV5-6 to TRBJ1-2; D is unresolved. V lost 2 bases and J 5 bases, leaving 10 bases between the germline ends. Germline V gene sequence: CDR1 SGHDT, CDR2 YYEEEE. CDR3 length: 13 amino acids. CDR3: CASSFEGGYGYTF. CDR3 nucleotides: TGTGCCAGCAGCTTTGAGGGTGGGTATGGCTACACCTTC.

The chain has TRBV7-2 and TRBJ1-1; the D gene is possibly TRBD1 (5 bases). The CDR3 consists of 13 residues. Germline CDR1 is SGHTA and CDR2 is FQGNSA. V dropped 3 bases and J dropped 11 bases, with 16 bases sitting between them. CDR3 protein: CASSLEGRRLAFF. The DNA of the CDR3 is TGTGCCAGCAGCTTGGAGGGGCGGAGGTTGGCTTTCTTT.

The CDR3 DNA reads as TGTGCCAGCAGTTTAGAGTTAGGTCTGCCCCAGCATTTT. This encodes CASSLELGLPQHF. The rearrangement joins TRBV12-3 or TRBV12-4 to TRBJ1-5; no clear D. V was pared by 1 base and J by 9 bases, with 10 bases between. This CDR3 is 13 amino acids long.

This sequence joins TRBV11-2 and TRBJ2-6; D not resolved. The CDR3 runs 16 residues. Germline lookup yields CDR1 SGHAT and CDR2 FQNNGV. V was clipped by 0 bases and J by 4 bases, with 10 bases between them. The chain's CDR3 is CASSLDRAHGANVLTF. The CDR3 DNA reads TGTGCCAGCAGCTTAGATAGAGCTCACGGGGCCAACGTCCTGACTTTC.

In its sample, this clonotype was seen a few times. This rearrangement joins TRBV6-1 to TRBJ1-5; D gene uncertain. CDR1 is MNHNS, CDR2 SASEGT, per germline. V lost 3 bases and J lost 0, with 9 bases in between. The length of the CDR3 is 15 residues. CDR3: CASSDRVYSNQPQHF. The CDR3 region has the DNA TGTGCCAGCAGTGATAGGGTCTATAGCAATCAGCCCCAGCATTTT.

The chain recombines TRBV6-5 with TRBJ1-1, with 8 nucleotides matching TRBD1. Germline loops: CDR1 MNHEY, CDR2 SVGAGI. This CDR3 spans 14 amino acids. V lost 2 bases, J lost 1 base, and 0 bases stayed unmatched. CDR3 nucleotides: TGTGCCAGCAGTTACGGGACAGGGAACACTGAAGCTTTCTTT. It translates to CASSYGTGNTEAFF.

The chain combines TRBV6-2 or TRBV6-3 with TRBJ2-5; D may correspond to TRBD1 or TRBD2 (5 bases each). Germline V gene data show CDR1 as MNHEY and CDR2 as SVGEGT. V lost 5 bases, J lost 1 base, and 20 bases lay in between. The CDR3 is 17 residues long. CDR3 in DNA: TGTGCCAGCAGTCCAACCGGGACGGTGACCATCCAAGAGACCCAGTACTTC. As protein: CASSPTGTVTIQETQYF.

The chain links TRBV11-2 to TRBJ2-7; D is undetermined. Looked up from germline, CDR1 is SGHAT and CDR2 is FQNNGV. V was clipped by 4 bases and J by 0 bases, with 13 bases between them. The CDR3 is 15 residues long. DNA for the CDR3: TGTGCCAGCAGCTGGCGACGAACAGCCTCCTACGAGCAGTACTTC. Encoded protein: CASSWRRTASYEQYF.

The chain employs TRBV6-5 and TRBJ2-7; D might be TRBD2 (5 bases). Germline V gene data show CDR1 as MNHEY and CDR2 as SVGAGI. This CDR3 spans 14 amino acids. Trimming stripped 3 bases from V and 4 bases from J, with 13 bases between. The CDR3 spells CASSYTSIGYEQYF. The DNA of the CDR3 is TGTGCCAGCAGTTATACTAGTATTGGGTACGAGCAGTACTTC.

This clonotype was counted between two and nine times. This chain links TRBV6-2 or TRBV6-3 with TRBJ1-5; possibly TRBD1 for D (5 bases). Trimming cost V 5 bases and J 7 bases, with 18 bases left between them. Germline CDR1 reads MNHEY; CDR2 reads SVGEGT. This CDR3 is built from 15 residues. The CDR3: CASSRGLNLGQPQHF. The CDR3 nucleotides are TGTGCCAGCAGTAGGGGACTTAACTTGGGACAGCCCCAGCATTTT.

This chain links TRBV10-2 with TRBJ1-5, with TRBD1 identical over 7 bases. This CDR3 comprises 14 residues. V lost 11 bases to trimming and J lost 8 bases; unmatched junction nucleotides: 15. From germline, CDR1 is WSHSY and CDR2 SAAADI. CDR3 loop: CAVSPTGSLEPQHF. In nucleotides, the CDR3 is TGCGCCGTTTCCCCGACAGGGTCCCTAGAGCCCCAGCATTTT.

Worth noting for this clonotype: The DNA is left out, because the CDR3 cannot be placed on it with certainty; the CDR3 is given as TCRdb lists it. The chain joins TRBV4-2 to TRBJ2-2; the table names TRBD2, a call not compared with the DNA. Germline V lookup: CDR1 LGHNA, CDR2 YNFKEQ. Inclusive of both ends, the CDR3 amounts to 20 amino acids. This CDR3 reads CASSQVPGGPPGEHRGAVFF.